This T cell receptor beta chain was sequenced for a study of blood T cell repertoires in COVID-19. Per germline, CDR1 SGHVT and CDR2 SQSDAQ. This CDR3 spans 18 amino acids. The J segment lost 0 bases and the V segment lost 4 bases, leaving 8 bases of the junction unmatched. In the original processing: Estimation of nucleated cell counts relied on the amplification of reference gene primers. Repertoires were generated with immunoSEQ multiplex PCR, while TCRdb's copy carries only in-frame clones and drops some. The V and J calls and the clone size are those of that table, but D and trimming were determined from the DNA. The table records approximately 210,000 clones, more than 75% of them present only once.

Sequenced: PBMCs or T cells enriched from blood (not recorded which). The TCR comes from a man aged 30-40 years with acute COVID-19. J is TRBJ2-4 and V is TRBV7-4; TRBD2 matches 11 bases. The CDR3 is CASSSLAGGPVAKNIQYF. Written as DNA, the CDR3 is TGTGCCAGCAGCTCCCTAGCGGGGGGTCCTGTAGCCAAAAACATTCAGTACTTC.